This TCR beta chain was identified in a study of OX40 agonist ivuxolimab in advanced cancers. Study overall: Participants, around 80% male, averaged approximately 60 years of age, ranging from 23 to 79. Broader study findings: Some of the lowest clonal expansion was seen in partial responders at 0.1-3.0 mg/kg.

The protocol was immunoSEQ multiplex PCR, while the TCRdb copy is restricted to in-frame clones and leaves out a portion. Of about 94,000 clones in the sample, about nine tenths were seen once. As for this clone: Its target is not known.

The CDR3 has 14 amino acids. V was clipped by 7 bases and J by 6 bases; unmatched bases: 9. Looked up from germline, CDR1 is LNHDA and CDR2 is SQIVND (reference sequence). The sampling schedule covered blood at baseline, cycle 4 day 1, and cycle 7 day 1. Source: CD4+ or CD8+ T cells sorted from blood, taken in a trial of the OX40 agonist ivuxolimab. The sequence was obtained from an adult with an advanced solid tumor such as melanoma, head and neck, liver or kidney cancer. The chain recombines TRBV19 with TRBJ2-3; 8 bases are a match to TRBD1. The CDR3 DNA is TGTGCCAGTAACGACAGGGGCGTAACGGATACGCAGTATTTT. Translating gives CASNDRGVTDTQYF. The variable domain in full, completed from reference TRBV19 and TRBJ2-3, reads DGGITQSPKYLFRKEGQNVTLSCEQNLNHDAMYWYRQDPGQGLRLIYYSQIVNDFQKGDIAEGYSVSREKKESFPLTVTSAQKNPTAFYLCASNDRGVTDTQYFGPGTRLTVL.